The entry below gives a single T cell receptor beta chain sequence along with its context. The antigen is not known. Primers used in a second PCR of about 7 to 12 cycles were a sample-barcoded 5' primer and a J-beta primer mix. Each CDR3 protein is one row after TCRdb ran MiXCR on the 5' RACE reads. The sample shows about 1.6 million distinct CDR3 sequences, about 32% of them seen only once. The sample comes from a study of blood T cells in healthy people across ages. Notes on the study in general: When set beside aged donors, long-lived donors presented more naive CD4+ cells and higher diversity.

What was sequenced was blood. This TCR derives from a woman in her thirties in good health.

Here the CDR3 reads CASSSAGLLNNEQFF. CDR3 sequence (DNA): TGTGCCAGCAGCTCAGCGGGACTATTGAACAATGAGCAGTTCTTC. The chain couples TRBV4-2 to TRBJ2-1, with 7 bases matching TRBD2. Losses at the gene ends were 5 bases for V and 5 bases for J; bases not matched to a gene: 9. The CDR3 runs 15 residues. From germline, CDR1 is LGHNA and CDR2 YNFKEQ.